Listed here are 14 T cell receptor beta chains from one sample, sequenced in a study of T-cell reconstitution after alpha-beta-depleted transplantation in children. Unique molecular identifiers tagged the TCRbeta library. TCRdb re-called the PCR reads through MiXCR, storing one row per CDR3 protein. The sample yields 490,000 or so distinct CDR3 sequences, around 13% seen once. Material: PBMCs from the stem cell graft donor, obtained from the stem cell graft. These receptor sequences come from a human donor who donated a stem cell graft to a child with combined immunodeficiency.

This clonotype was counted ten times or more. The genes are TRBV20-1 and TRBJ2-3, with 9 bases that match TRBD2. The CDR3 is 13 residues long. Germline assignment: CDR1 DFQATT and CDR2 SNEGSKA (reference sequence). The V segment lost 6 bases and the J segment 6 bases; nucleotides outside the gene matches: 7. CDR3 residues: CSAPGTSFDTQYF. The CDR3 DNA is TGCAGTGCGCCCGGGACTAGCTTCGATACGCAGTATTTT.

This clonotype was counted a few times. V is TRBV6-5 and J is TRBJ2-3; D is possibly TRBD2 (7 bases). Germline lookup yields CDR1 MNHEY and CDR2 SVGAGI. V was trimmed by 2 bases and J by 3 bases, leaving 15 bases between them. The CDR3 sequence is 16 residues long. The chain's CDR3 is CASSYDRGAETDTQYF. CDR3 nucleotide sequence: TGTGCCAGCAGTTACGATCGGGGGGCCGAAACAGATACGCAGTATTTT.

CDR3 protein: CASRREGNNEQFF. The CDR3 nucleotides are TGTGCCAGCAGGCGGGAGGGTAACAATGAGCAGTTCTTC. The rearrangement joins TRBV12-3 or TRBV12-4 to TRBJ2-1, with TRBD2 matching over 9 bases. J gave up 5 bases and V 6 bases, and 2 bases lay outside the gene matches. The CDR3 is 13 amino acids.

This clonotype has a handful of counts. V and J are TRBV7-2 and TRBJ2-3; D is ambiguous. The germline gives CDR1 SGHTA, CDR2 FQGNSA. The CDR3 contains 15 residues. Trimming left V 5 bases short and J 0 bases short, with 12 bases between. The CDR3 DNA reads TGTGCCAGCAGCCCTACTATTTCTAGCACAGATACGCAGTATTTT. The encoded protein is CASSPTISSTDTQYF.

The V and J genes are TRBV9 and TRBJ2-3, with 7 positions matching TRBD2. V gave up 3 bases and J gave up 2 bases; unmatched junction bases: 3. CDR1 and CDR2 (germline): SGDLS, YYNGEE. The CDR3 contains 14 residues. CDR3 nucleotide sequence: TGTGCCAGCAGCGCGGGAGGAACCACAGATACGCAGTATTTT. It is translated as CASSAGGTTDTQYF.

In its sample, this clonotype was seen many times. J is TRBJ2-5 and V is TRBV4-1; 8 bases fit TRBD2. Trimming cost V 0 bases and J 4 bases; bases outside gene matches: 7. Germline V gives CDR1 MGHRA, CDR2 YSYEKL. CDR3 length: 16 amino acids. CDR3 in amino acids: CASSQDGTRLRETQYF. CDR3 DNA: TGCGCCAGCAGCCAAGATGGGACTAGACTGAGAGAGACCCAGTACTTC.

The chain combines TRBV28 with TRBJ2-6; TRBD1 aligns across 9 bases. After removal of 5 bases from V and 4 bases from J, the junction contained 0 bases not matched to a gene. Per the germline V gene, CDR1 is MDHEN and CDR2 is SYDVKM. The CDR3 length is 14 residues. CDR3 nucleotide sequence: TGTGCCAGCAGTGGGACAGGGGGGGCCAACGTCCTGACTTTC. Its translation is CASSGTGGANVLTF.

This clonotype was seen a handful of times. CDR3 DNA sequence: TGTGCCAGCAGCCCGCGACCCGGGGACGGGAAGTACGAGCAGTACTTC. It encodes CASSPRPGDGKYEQYF. This sequence joins TRBV27 and TRBJ2-7; D may be TRBD1 or TRBD2 (5 bases each). Germline-derived CDR1 and CDR2 are MNHEY and SMNVEV (reference sequence). Trimming removed 6 bases at V and 4 bases at J, with 22 bases between. The CDR3 contains 16 residues.

This rearrangement joins TRBV29-1 to TRBJ2-1; 9 bases fit TRBD2. The CDR3 spans 13 residues. CDR1 SQVTM and CDR2 ANQGSEA come from the germline V gene. Trimming at V came to 4 bases and at J to 12 bases, leaving 10 bases not matched to a gene. The CDR3 is CSVGVASGTGQFF. CDR3 coding DNA: TGCAGCGTTGGGGTGGCTAGCGGGACGGGGCAGTTCTTC.

In its sample, this clonotype was seen many times. The chain uses TRBV5-1 and TRBJ2-5; tentatively, D is TRBD1 or TRBD2 (5 bases each). The germline V and J ends were trimmed by 2 bases and 5 bases, with 16 bases remaining between them. Per germline, CDR1 SGHRS and CDR2 YFSETQ. This CDR3 is built from 15 residues. The CDR3 bases are TGCGCCAGCAGCTTAGGGACCTCAGGTCGGGAGACCCAGTACTTC. Translated: CASSLGTSGRETQYF.

This clonotype was recorded many times. J is TRBJ2-1 and V is TRBV6-6; possibly TRBD1 for D (5 bases). Germline V gene sequence: CDR1 MNHNY, CDR2 SVGAGI (reference sequence). The V and J ends lost 5 bases and 7 bases respectively, with 9 bases between them. The CDR3 spans 12 residues. CDR3 sequence (DNA): TGTGCCAGCAGTCATCCAGGGAATGAGCAGTTCTTC. Translated: CASSHPGNEQFF.

The J gene is TRBJ2-2, the V gene TRBV11-3, with D possibly being TRBD1 (6 bases). Germline V gives CDR1 SGHNT, CDR2 YENEEA. Deletions cut 4 bases from V and 6 bases from J, with 9 bases between. The CDR3 contains 13 residues. The CDR3 is CASSSQGPGELFF. The CDR3 DNA follows: TGTGCCAGCAGCTCACAGGGTCCCGGGGAGCTGTTTTTT.

The chain couples TRBV27 to TRBJ2-7; 7 nucleotides line up with TRBD1. Trimming removed 5 bases from V and 2 bases from J; junction bases left unmatched: 9. CDR3 length: 15 residues. Looked up from germline, CDR1 is MNHEY and CDR2 is SMNVEV (reference sequence). CDR3 nucleotides: TGTGCCAGCAGTAAAACAGGGGTTGGCACCTACGAGCAGTACTTC. Its translation: CASSKTGVGTYEQYF.

The chain joins TRBV3-1 to TRBJ2-4; the match to TRBD2 covers 11 bases. CDR3 length: 18 residues. CDR1 and CDR2 (germline): LGHDT, YNNKEL (reference sequence). J lost 9 bases, V lost 0 bases, and 13 bases had no gene match. The CDR3 protein is CASSQERSLAGGRGIQYF. In nucleotides, the CDR3 is TGTGCCAGCAGCCAAGAGAGGAGTCTAGCGGGAGGCCGAGGCATTCAGTACTTC. Variable domain in full (rest from reference TRBV3-1 and TRBJ2-4): DTAVSQTPKYLVTQMGNDKSIKCEQNLGHDTMYWYKQDSKKFLKIMFSYNNKELIINETVPNRFSPKSPDKAHLNLHINSLELGDSAVYFCASSQERSLAGGRGIQYFGAGTRLSVL.